A few counts support the clone carrying this TCR beta chain. What it binds is not known. TCRdb re-derived calls from the reads in MiXCR, one entry per CDR3 protein. The repertoire consists of about 900,000 distinct CDR3 sequences, with approximately 31% occurring once and the leading ten covering roughly an eighth. This record comes from a study of T cell repertoires in cytomegalovirus infection. In germline, CDR1 is ENHRY, CDR2 SYGVKD. CDR3 size: 16 residues. V lost 6 bases, J lost 4 bases, and 9 bases stayed unmatched. General study points: Carriers of CMV and the relevant HLA type were discriminated by public TCR beta frequency. The study found HLA-C-restricted CMV-specific TCR beta clonotypes dominating the ex vivo response.

The sequencing used cultured CD8+ T cells from PBMCs, collected from culture after CMV antigen stimulation. The chain has TRBV10-3 and TRBJ2-6, with 7 bases identical to TRBD1. The clonotype was recovered from a human donor in good health (CMV status not recorded). Some clones in this sample may be carry-over from other donors' samples. The CDR3, as DNA: TGTGCCATCAGGACAGGGAACGCGGACGGGGCCAACGTCCTGACTTTC. Its protein product is CAIRTGNADGANVLTF.